A selection of T cell receptor beta chains follows, all from one sample in a study of neoadjuvant nivolumab and ipilimumab in lung cancer. Produced via immunoSEQ multiplex PCR; TCRdb's table is partial and in-frame only. The profile covers roughly 28,000 clones, with approximately 80% appearing a single time and roughly 18% taken by the ten largest. The sequencing here drew on tumor tissue, taken after neoadjuvant nivolumab, alone or with ipilimumab, at or shortly before surgery. Receptor source: an adult with non-small cell lung cancer. Each CDR3 is given with its conserved first and last residue. The order of the fields is D gene, V gene, CDR3 length, J gene, clone size, CDR3 DNA, CDR3 protein. A D gene is named only where the DNA matches it firmly. The listing skips clone size in some rows; elsewhere it reads once, few, many or a size class.

-	TRBV19	12	TRBJ1-2	few	TGTGCCAGTAGCCGGACCCACCATGGCTACACCTTC	CASSRTHHGYTF
-	TRBV18	14	TRBJ1-1	few	TGTGCCAGCTCACCATTTGGGGCAGGGGCTGAAGCTTTCTTT	CASSPFGAGAEAFF
TRBD1	TRBV5-1	15	TRBJ2-5	-	TGCGCCAGCAGCTCGAACACAGGGGGCAGCGAGACCCAGTACTTC	CASSSNTGGSETQYF
-	TRBV2	15	TRBJ2-1	-	TGTGCCAGCAGACCAAACCGGGACGGCGAGCTGAGGCAGTTCTTC	CASRPNRDGELRQFF
-	TRBV9	14	TRBJ2-6	-	TGTGCCAGCAGCTTCCGGGATGGGGCCAACGTCCTGACTTTC	CASSFRDGANVLTF
-	TRBV4-1	16	TRBJ2-1	-	TGCGCCAGCAGCCAAAATCCTTCTCTACAGGGCAATGAGCAGTTCTTC	CASSQNPSLQGNEQFF
-	TRBV30	14	TRBJ1-1	medium-sized	TGTGCCTGGAGTGTACGGGGGGCGAACACTGAAGCTTTCTTT	CAWSVRGANTEAFF
-	TRBV7-9	13	TRBJ1-1	few	TGTGCCAGCAGACCGGACACGAACACTGAAGCTTTCTTT	CASRPDTNTEAFF
TRBD1	TRBV18	13	TRBJ1-1	-	TGTGCCAGCTCACCGGACAGGTCCTCTGAAGCTTTCTTT	CASSPDRSSEAFF
TRBD1	TRBV30	13	TRBJ1-1	once	TGTGCCTGGGTACAGGGGGTAGTAGCGGGAGCTTTCTTT	CAWVQGVVAGAFF
-	TRBV5-5	14	TRBJ1-4	few	TGTGCCAGCAGCTTGGGGAATAGCAATGAAAAACTGTTTTTT	CASSLGNSNEKLFF
-	TRBV4-3	17	TRBJ1-5	-	TGCGCCAGCAGCCAAGATCATTGGGGGTTGAGCAATCAGCCCCAGCATTTT	CASSQDHWGLSNQPQHF
-	TRBV11-3	14	TRBJ2-3	-	TGTGCCAGCAGCTTAGGAGCCGTGACAGATACGCAGTATTTT	CASSLGAVTDTQYF
-	TRBV27	15	TRBJ1-1	-	TGTGCCAGCAAACCTGACAGGCAGCGAAGGACTGAAGCTTTCTTT	CASKPDRQRRTEAFF
-	TRBV9	16	TRBJ1-6	-	TGTGCCAGCAGCGTAGACGGCAACTCCTATAATTCACCCCTCCACTTT	CASSVDGNSYNSPLHF
-	TRBV19	13	TRBJ1-2	-	TGTGCCAGTAGTCCGGACGGGAACTATGGCTACACCTTC	CASSPDGNYGYTF
-	TRBV18	14	TRBJ2-7	few	TGTGCCAGCTCAACGGGACGGTGGACCTACGAGCAGTACTTC	CASSTGRWTYEQYF
TRBD2	TRBV19	14	TRBJ2-3	-	TGTGCCAGTAGTCCTAGCGGGGGGCGCGATACGCAGTATTTT	CASSPSGGRDTQYF
-	TRBV7-9	15	TRBJ1-1	-	TGTGCCAGCAGCCTAGAGGGGAGAGGGTACACTGAAGCTTTCTTT	CASSLEGRGYTEAFF
-	TRBV11-2	14	TRBJ1-2	few	TGTGCCAGCAGCTTAGGAGGCGCGGGGGCTGGCTACACCTTC	CASSLGGAGAGYTF
TRBD2	TRBV4-1	16	TRBJ2-5	once	TGCGCCAGCAGCCAAGGGCCCAGCGGGGGGGAAGAGACCCAGTACTTC	CASSQGPSGGEETQYF
-	TRBV19	15	TRBJ1-4	-	TGTGCCAGTAGTATGAGGAGTGCAACTAATGAAAAACTGTTTTTT	CASSMRSATNEKLFF
-	TRBV5-4	15	TRBJ1-6	-	TGTGCCAGCAGCTTGGACCAGGCGGCAGATTCACCCCTCCACTTT	CASSLDQAADSPLHF
-	TRBV5-6	15	TRBJ1-6	-	TGTGCCAGCAGCCGGGGGAGCCGTACAAATTCACCCCTCCACTTT	CASSRGSRTNSPLHF
TRBD2	TRBV29-1	15	TRBJ2-7	-	TGCAGCGTTGAAAGCAGGACTAGGAGCTCCTACGAGCAGTACTTC	CSVESRTRSSYEQYF
-	TRBV4-3	15	TRBJ2-7	once	TGCGCCAGCAGCCAAGAGTTACCGTCTGCCTACGAGCAGTACTTC	CASSQELPSAYEQYF